A single T cell receptor beta chain is shown here with its context. These data come from a study of blood T cell repertoires in COVID-19. Overall study: Whether acute or convalescent, the COVID-19 samples came from the United States, Italy and Spain. T cells, B-cell-depleted T cells, or PBMCs supplied cDNA or gDNA.

The CDR3 is 19 residues long. V was pared by 1 base and J by 0 bases, with 21 bases between. Germline loops: CDR1 LGHNA, CDR2 YNFKEQ. As handled by the study authors: Estimation of nucleated cell counts relied on the amplification of reference gene primers. Method: immunoSEQ multiplex PCR; TCRdb's copy keeps in-frame clones and lacks some. V and J calls and clone size are copied from that table; D and trimming were computed from the DNA. Among about 69,000 clones, almost 80% were seen once, and the ten largest hold approximately 17%. This chain uses TRBV4-2 with TRBJ1-2; D gene unclear. The sample was peripheral blood. The sequence came from a man aged 60 to 75 with acute or convalescent COVID-19. The CDR3 DNA is TGTGCCAGCAGCCAAGTACCCGGGAGTGGTCAGAACGCTAACTATGGCTACACCTTC. Amino acids: CASSQVPGSGQNANYGYTF.